This TCR beta chain stems from a study of early T cells in non-severe SARS-CoV-2 infection. V gave up 4 bases and J gave up 6 bases, with 13 bases separating them. Germline V gene data show CDR1 as SEHNR and CDR2 as FQNEAQ (reference sequence). There are 13 residues in the CDR3. From the 5' RACE reads, TCRdb called clonotypes with MiXCR, one entry per CDR3 protein. The profile shows approximately 42,000 distinct CDR3 sequences, roughly 6% of them singletons. V is TRBV7-9 and J is TRBJ2-7, with D unclear. The origin of this receptor is an adult who was a healthcare worker with PCR-confirmed SARS-CoV-2 infection or an uninfected control (not recorded which). The sample was whole blood. DNA for the CDR3: TGTGCCAGCAGCTCCAGCGCAGGTGGCGAGCAGTACTTC. Amino acid sequence: CASSSSAGGEQYF.